This TCR beta chain derives from a study of control samples from healthy donors and cancer patients. Method: immunoSEQ multiplex PCR; TCRdb's copy keeps in-frame clones and lacks some. The table records 100,000 to 150,000 clones, around nine tenths of them present only once. The germline V gene has CDR1 SGHDT and CDR2 YYEEEE. CDR3 length: 17 residues. The V end lost 2 bases, the J end lost 0 bases, and 14 bases lay between the germline ends. This clone showed up just once. The clonotype was recovered from a man between 45 and 60 years old in good health. Sequenced sample: blood. J is TRBJ2-2 and V is TRBV5-6; D perhaps matches TRBD1 (6 bases). CDR3 amino acids: CASSFRQGKTNTGELFF. The CDR3 region has the DNA TGTGCCAGCAGCTTCCGGCAGGGGAAAACGAACACCGGGGAGCTGTTTTTT.